Shown below are 32 T cell receptor beta chains from a single sample sequenced in a study of blood T cell repertoires in COVID-19. Method: immunoSEQ multiplex PCR; TCRdb's copy keeps in-frame clones and lacks some. The sample holds roughly 70,000 clones, less than 90% seen once. The sample comprised peripheral blood. The receptor set was obtained from an elderly man with COVID-19, enrolled during active disease.

The chain joins TRBV5-6 to TRBJ2-5; the match to TRBD1 covers 9 bases. V lost 2 bases to trimming and J lost 5 bases; unmatched junction nucleotides: 4. Germline CDR1 and CDR2: SGHDT and YYEEEE. The CDR3 totals 14 residues. This CDR3 reads CASSLNRGRETQYF. The CDR3 DNA is TGTGCCAGCAGCTTAAACAGGGGGCGGGAGACCCAGTACTTC. The whole variable domain, filled in from reference TRBV5-6 and TRBJ2-5, reads DAGVTQSPTHLIKTRGQQVTLRCSPKSGHDTVSWYQQALGQGPQFIFQYYEEEERQRGNFPDRFSGHQFPNYSSELNVNALLLGDSALYLCASSLNRGRETQYFGPGTRLLVL.

The rearrangement uses TRBV28 and TRBJ1-4; 7 bases line up with TRBD1. The CDR3 is made up of 14 amino acids. The V gene end was trimmed by 6 bases and the J gene end by 7 bases; junction bases not matched to a gene: 8. The germline V gene encodes CDR1 MDHEN and CDR2 SYDVKM. For the CDR3, the DNA is TGTGCCAGCAGATTAGACAGGGTTGGTGAAAAACTGTTTTTT. This encodes CASRLDRVGEKLFF.

V is TRBV5-1 and J is TRBJ1-1; D call uncertain. Per the germline V gene, CDR1 is SGHRS and CDR2 is YFSETQ. Deletions cut 0 bases from V and 1 base from J, with 7 bases between. CDR3 size: 14 residues. CDR3 DNA: TGCGCCAGCAGCTTGGGACTCACGAACACTGAAGCTTTCTTT. It codes for CASSLGLTNTEAFF.

The rearrangement links TRBV6-5 to TRBJ1-1, with TRBD1 matching 8 bases. Trimming took 10 bases from V and 5 from J; bases not matched to a gene: 9. The CDR3 runs to 13 residues. Germline lookup yields CDR1 MNHEY and CDR2 SVGAGI. The CDR3, as DNA: TGTGCCACCTTAGCGTACAGGGGGACTGAAGCTTTCTTT. Its protein is CATLAYRGTEAFF.

This clone was seen a few times. The chain employs TRBV4-3 and TRBJ2-1; 12 positions agree with TRBD2. Germline CDR1 reads LGHNA; CDR2 reads YSLEER. This CDR3 comprises 13 residues. J gave up 12 bases and V 1 base, and 1 base lay outside the gene matches. In DNA, the CDR3 is TGCGCCAGCAGCCAAGTACTAGCGGGGGGGCAGTTCTTC. This gives the protein CASSQVLAGGQFF.

This chain connects TRBV11-3 to TRBJ2-1; D may be TRBD1 (5 bases). Looked up from germline, CDR1 is SGHNT and CDR2 is YENEEA. This CDR3 spans 12 amino acids. Trimming shortened V by 2 bases and J by 14 bases, and 13 bases separated the two germline ends. The CDR3 region is CASSLQVGQKFF. As DNA, the CDR3 is TGTGCCAGCAGCTTACAGGTCGGACAAAAGTTCTTC.

The V call is TRBV4-1, the J call TRBJ1-4; D is perhaps TRBD1 (6 bases). Trimming removed 0 bases from V and 13 bases from J, with 24 bases in between. CDR1 and CDR2 (germline): MGHRA, YSYEKL. The CDR3 contains 17 residues. CDR3: CASSQEGPGQSLRRLFF. CDR3 DNA sequence: TGCGCCAGCAGCCAAGAAGGACCGGGACAATCCCTTCGACGACTGTTTTTT.

This clone was counted once. CDR3 sequence reads: CASSPPGQGYGYTF. CDR3 DNA sequence: TGTGCCAGCTCACCACCGGGACAGGGGTATGGCTACACCTTC. The chain is built from TRBV18 and TRBJ1-2, with TRBD1 matching 10 bases. CDR3 size: 14 residues. Germline lookup yields CDR1 KGHSH and CDR2 LQKENI. After removal of 0 bases from V and 5 bases from J, the junction contained 0 bases not matched to a gene.

The chain has TRBV5-8 and TRBJ1-4; D possibly corresponds to TRBD1 (6 bases). CDR3 length: 16 amino acids. The ends were cut back, 0 bases at V and 1 base at J, with 10 bases in the middle. Germline V CDR1 and CDR2: SGHTS, YDEGEE. This CDR3 reads CASSLGLQGTNEKLFF. The DNA of the CDR3 is TGTGCCAGCAGCTTGGGCTTACAGGGAACTAATGAAAAACTGTTTTTT.

This clone came up a few times. The V and J genes are TRBV11-2 and TRBJ1-1, with D unresolved. The CDR3 consists of 16 residues. Trimming took off 0 bases at V and 4 bases at J, with 15 bases between the two ends. Per the germline V gene, CDR1 is SGHAT and CDR2 is FQNNGV. The CDR3: CASSLDWVGSGTEAFF. The CDR3 DNA is TGTGCCAGCAGCTTAGATTGGGTAGGGAGTGGCACTGAAGCTTTCTTT.

This clone was picked up a small number of times. V usage is TRBV4-1 and J usage is TRBJ2-5; perhaps TRBD2 as D (6 bases). This CDR3 is built from 15 residues. V dropped 3 bases and J dropped 5 bases, with 16 bases sitting between them. Germline CDR1 reads MGHRA; CDR2 reads YSYEKL. CDR3 in amino acids: CASSQEGRAAETQYF. As DNA, the CDR3 is TGCGCCAGCAGCCAGGAGGGCAGGGCGGCGGAGACCCAGTACTTC.

V usage is TRBV5-1 and J usage is TRBJ1-2; 10 positions agree with TRBD1. CDR3 length: 15 amino acids. Per germline, CDR1 SGHRS and CDR2 YFSETQ. The V gene end was trimmed by 2 bases and the J gene end by 1 base; junction bases not matched to a gene: 2. CDR3 sequence (DNA): TGCGCCAGCAGCTTTGGGACAGGGGATAACTATGGCTACACCTTC. The encoded protein is CASSFGTGDNYGYTF.

This rearrangement joins TRBV19 to TRBJ2-7; perhaps TRBD1 as D (7 bases). The ends were cut back, 3 bases at V and 4 bases at J, with 16 bases in the middle. CDR1 and CDR2 (germline): LNHDA, SQIVND (reference sequence). This CDR3 comprises 15 residues. The CDR3 reads CASSIRQGGKYEQYF. The CDR3 DNA sequence: TGTGCCAGTAGTATCCGGCAGGGGGGAAAGTACGAGCAGTACTTC.

The CDR3 sequence: CASSSRGATDSPLHF. In nucleotides, the CDR3 is TGTGCCAGCAGCTCCCGGGGGGCGACGGATTCACCCCTCCACTTT. The gene calls are TRBV11-3 and TRBJ1-6; D is perhaps TRBD1 (6 bases). V was clipped by 4 bases and J by 8 bases, with 15 bases between them. Germline CDR1 is SGHNT and CDR2 is YENEEA. This CDR3 contains 15 residues. The whole variable domain, remainder taken from reference TRBV11-3 and TRBJ1-6, is EAGVVQSPRYKIIEKKQPVAFWCNPISGHNTLYWYLQNLGQGPELLIRYENEEAVDDSQLPKDRFSAERLKGVDSTLKIQPAELGDSAVYLCASSSRGATDSPLHFGNGTRLTVT.

The chain recombines TRBV28 with TRBJ1-2; D gene ambiguous. Germline lookup yields CDR1 MDHEN and CDR2 SYDVKM. V was pared by 3 bases and J by 5 bases, with 13 bases between. This CDR3 has 14 residues. The CDR3 is CASSLGSGRYGYTF. As DNA, the CDR3 is TGTGCCAGCAGTTTGGGATCGGGGAGGTATGGCTACACCTTC.

The chain combines TRBV9 with TRBJ1-3; no clear D gene. With 0 bases removed from V and 0 bases from J, the gap between germline ends came to 7 bases. The germline gives CDR1 SGDLS, CDR2 YYNGEE. There are 15 residues in the CDR3. The CDR3 reads CASSVAQNSGNTIYF. The CDR3 nucleotides read TGTGCCAGCAGCGTAGCCCAGAACTCTGGAAACACCATATATTTT.

The J gene is TRBJ1-1, the V gene TRBV5-1; 10 nucleotides line up with TRBD1. Germline CDR1 reads SGHRS; CDR2 reads YFSETQ. CDR3 size: 19 residues. V was pared by 0 bases and J by 4 bases, with 15 bases of the junction left unmatched. The CDR3 sequence is CASSLVARKTGGAGTEAFF. In DNA form, the CDR3 reads TGCGCCAGCAGCTTGGTCGCGCGGAAGACAGGGGGCGCCGGCACTGAAGCTTTCTTT. Together with reference TRBV5-1 and TRBJ1-1, the CDR3 gives the full variable domain: KAGVTQTPRYLIKTRGQQVTLSCSPISGHRSVSWYQQTPGQGLQFLFEYFSETQRNKGNFPGRFSGRQFSNSRSEMNVSTLELGDSALYLCASSLVARKTGGAGTEAFFGQGTRLTVV.

The chain is built from TRBV2 and TRBJ2-4; 8 nucleotides line up with TRBD2. CDR3 length: 13 residues. V shed 3 bases and J 7 bases; nucleotides not matched to a gene: 2. CDR1 is SNHLY and CDR2 is FYNNEI in the germline V gene. CDR3 nucleotides: TGTGCCAGCAGTGAGGGACTAGGGAACATTCAGTACTTC. Encoded protein: CASSEGLGNIQYF.

The chain joins TRBV5-1 to TRBJ1-3; TRBD1 matches 9 bases. Per germline, CDR1 SGHRS and CDR2 YFSETQ. The CDR3 is 13 residues long. Trimming at V came to 4 bases and at J to 8 bases, leaving 4 bases not matched to a gene. CDR3: CASSVGQGDTIYF. The CDR3 DNA reads as TGCGCCAGCAGCGTGGGACAGGGTGACACCATATATTTT.

The chain joins TRBV9 to TRBJ2-7, with 7 positions matching TRBD2. The CDR3 runs 15 residues. With V trimmed by 1 base and J by 7 bases, 11 bases remained unmatched. Per germline, CDR1 SGDLS and CDR2 YYNGEE. The CDR3 spells CASSVSGGRAGEQYF. CDR3 DNA: TGTGCCAGCAGCGTAAGCGGAGGGAGGGCTGGGGAGCAGTACTTC.

The J gene is TRBJ1-5, the V gene TRBV4-2; 8 nucleotides line up with TRBD1. Losses at the gene ends were 0 bases for V and 3 bases for J; bases not matched to a gene: 4. Germline V gene lookup returns CDR1 LGHNA and CDR2 YNFKEQ. The CDR3 extends over 16 amino acids. As DNA, the CDR3 is TGTGCCAGCAGCCAAGAGGCAGGGGGCTACAATCAGCCCCAGCATTTT. Translated, it gives CASSQEAGGYNQPQHF.

This chain links TRBV6-6 with TRBJ2-3, with TRBD2 matching 7 bases. The V gene end was trimmed by 0 bases and the J gene end by 1 base; junction bases not matched to a gene: 1. Germline lookup yields CDR1 MNHNY and CDR2 SVGAGI (reference sequence). This CDR3 spans 15 amino acids. CDR3 loop: CASSYSSGGTDTQYF. DNA for the CDR3: TGTGCCAGCAGTTACTCAAGCGGGGGCACAGATACGCAGTATTTT.

The chain has TRBV6-5 and TRBJ1-2; 12 bases are a match to TRBD1. V lost 0 bases, J lost 7 bases, and 3 bases stayed unmatched. The length of the CDR3 is 15 residues. CDR1 is MNHEY and CDR2 is SVGAGI in the germline V gene. Written as DNA, the CDR3 is TGTGCCAGCAGTTACTCGGGACAGGGGGCGCCTGGCTACACCTTC. It codes for CASSYSGQGAPGYTF.

This sequence joins TRBV3-1 (or the pseudogene TRBV3-2) and TRBJ2-1, with 8 bases lining up with TRBD1. Trimming at V came to 3 bases and at J to 7 bases, leaving 5 bases not matched to a gene. This CDR3 comprises 14 residues. CDR1 is LGHDT, CDR2 YNNKEL, per germline (reference sequence). CDR3 nucleotides: TGTGCCAGCAGCCAGTCAAACAGGGGGAATGAGCAGTTCTTC. Translated: CASSQSNRGNEQFF.

This clone has just a few counts. The chain combines TRBV2 with TRBJ1-3; possibly TRBD1 for D (5 bases). Germline CDR1 SNHLY, CDR2 FYNNEI. Trimming shortened V by 3 bases and J by 4 bases, and 10 bases separated the two germline ends. This CDR3 is built from 14 residues. CDR3 bases: TGTGCCAGCAGTGAGTTGGGGCACGGAAACACCATATATTTT. Translating it yields CASSELGHGNTIYF.

The CDR3 DNA reads TGTGCCATCCAGGGGTATGTCGGATCACCCCTCCACTTT. Translation: CAIQGYVGSPLHF. The chain carries TRBV6-5 and TRBJ1-6; D perhaps matches TRBD1 (6 bases). Trimming removed 10 bases from V and 10 bases from J, with 17 bases in between. CDR1 is MNHEY and CDR2 is SVGAGI in the germline V gene. This CDR3 contains 13 residues.

The chain couples TRBV29-1 to TRBJ1-1, with D uncertain. CDR3 length equals 10 residues. The V end was cut by 6 bases, the J end by 1 base, with 3 bases between. Germline V CDR1 and CDR2: SQVTM, ANQGSEA. The DNA of the CDR3 is TGCAGCGTCCAGAACACTGAAGCTTTCTTT. Protein sequence: CSVQNTEAFF. Using reference TRBV29-1 and TRBJ1-1 for the parts outside the CDR3, the full variable domain is SAVISQKPSRDICQRGTSLTIQCQVDSQVTMMFWYRQQPGQSLTLIATANQGSEATYESGFVIDKFPISRPNLTFSTLTVSNMSPEDSSIYLCSVQNTEAFFGQGTRLTVV.

The chain combines TRBV24-1 with TRBJ2-2, with 7 bases that match TRBD1. This CDR3 comprises 15 residues. Germline V gives CDR1 KGHDR, CDR2 SFDVKD. V was clipped by 6 bases and J by 5 bases; unmatched bases: 8. The CDR3 region has the DNA TGTGCCACCAGTACTACACAGGGGCGGACCGGGGAGCTGTTTTTT. This translates into CATSTTQGRTGELFF.

The V call is TRBV19, the J call TRBJ1-1; maybe TRBD1 (5 bases). CDR1 LNHDA and CDR2 SQIVND come from the germline V gene (reference sequence). This CDR3 region has 14 residues. The V end lost 9 bases, the J end lost 4 bases, and 18 bases lay between the germline ends. DNA of the CDR3: TGTGCCAGCCGGGGGGGGAGGGATGGCACTGAAGCTTTCTTT. It specifies CASRGGRDGTEAFF.

This clone was observed once. This chain joins TRBV7-9 and TRBJ2-6, with a weak D call TRBD1 (6 bases). Germline V gene lookup returns CDR1 SEHNR and CDR2 FQNEAQ (reference sequence). This CDR3 is 19 amino acids long. The V end was cut by 7 bases, the J end by 1 base, with 23 bases between. For the CDR3, the DNA is TGTGCCAGCATACTGGGGGCGTCCGCGGTACGGTCTGGGGCCAACGTCCTGACTTTC. It codes for CASILGASAVRSGANVLTF.

In nucleotides, the CDR3 is TGCGCCAGCAGCTTGGACGGACAGGGCACTAATGAAAAACTGTTTTTT. It yields the protein CASSLDGQGTNEKLFF. The gene calls are TRBV5-1 and TRBJ1-4, with TRBD1 matching over 8 bases. The length of the CDR3 is 16 residues. The germline V gene encodes CDR1 SGHRS and CDR2 YFSETQ. The V segment lost 0 bases and the J segment 2 bases; nucleotides outside the gene matches: 3.

The chain is built from TRBV7-8 and TRBJ1-5; 11 bases align to TRBD1. Germline values: CDR1 SGHVS, CDR2 FQNEAQ. Germline trimming cut 5 bases from V and 2 bases from J; bases unmatched to any gene: 8. This CDR3 contains 17 residues. The CDR3 coding sequence is TGTGCCAGCAGCCAAGGACAGGGGGCGCTGGGCAATCAGCCCCAGCATTTT. Its translation is CASSQGQGALGNQPQHF.